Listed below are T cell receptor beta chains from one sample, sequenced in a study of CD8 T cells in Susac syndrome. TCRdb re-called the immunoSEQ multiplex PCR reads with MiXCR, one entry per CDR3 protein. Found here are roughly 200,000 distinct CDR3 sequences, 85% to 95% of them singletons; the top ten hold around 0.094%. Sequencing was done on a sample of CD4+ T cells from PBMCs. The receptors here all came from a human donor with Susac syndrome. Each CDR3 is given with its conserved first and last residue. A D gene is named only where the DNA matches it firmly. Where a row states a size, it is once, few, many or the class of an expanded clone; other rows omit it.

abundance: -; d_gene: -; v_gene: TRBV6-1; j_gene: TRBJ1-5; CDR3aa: CASRRPNSNQPQHF; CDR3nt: TGTGCCAGCAGAAGACCAAATAGCAATCAGCCCCAGCATTTT
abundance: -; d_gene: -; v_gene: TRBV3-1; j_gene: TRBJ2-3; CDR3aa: CASSRDFRLTDTQYF; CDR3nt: TGTGCCAGCAGCCGGGACTTCCGACTCACAGATACGCAGTATTTT
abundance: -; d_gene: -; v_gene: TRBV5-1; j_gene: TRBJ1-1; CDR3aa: CASSLTAMNTEAFF; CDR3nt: TGTGCCAGCAGCTTAACCGCGATGAACACTGAAGCTTTCTTT
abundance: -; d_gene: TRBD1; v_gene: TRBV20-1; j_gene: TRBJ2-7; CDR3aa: CSAYTGGNEQYF; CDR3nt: TGCAGTGCGTATACAGGGGGGAACGAGCAGTACTTC
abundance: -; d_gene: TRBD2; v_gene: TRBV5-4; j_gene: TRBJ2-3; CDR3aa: CASSLLRTSGWTSTDTQYF; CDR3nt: TGTGCCAGCAGCCTGCTTCGGACTAGCGGGTGGACTAGCACAGATACGCAGTATTTT
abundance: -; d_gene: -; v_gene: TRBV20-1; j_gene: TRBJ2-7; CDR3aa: CSARDIEKGKYEQYF; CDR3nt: TGCAGTGCTAGAGATATCGAAAAAGGAAAGTACGAGCAGTACTTC
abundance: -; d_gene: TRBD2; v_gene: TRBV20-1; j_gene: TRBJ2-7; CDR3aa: CSARGSGRYEQYF; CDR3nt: TGCAGTGCACGGGGTAGCGGGAGGTACGAGCAGTACTTC
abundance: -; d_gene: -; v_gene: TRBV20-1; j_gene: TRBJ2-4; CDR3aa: CSAIVSGKNIQYF; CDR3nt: TGCAGTGCTATAGTTTCCGGCAAAAACATTCAGTACTTC
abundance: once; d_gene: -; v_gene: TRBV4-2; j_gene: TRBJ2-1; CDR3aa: CASSQDRAARNEQFF; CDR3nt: TGTGCCAGCAGCCAAGATCGGGCAGCCCGCAATGAGCAGTTCTTC
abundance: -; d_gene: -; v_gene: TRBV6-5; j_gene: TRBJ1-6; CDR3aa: CASSYSSTTDSPLHF; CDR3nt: TGTGCCAGCAGTTACTCGTCGACCACGGATTCACCCCTCCACTTT
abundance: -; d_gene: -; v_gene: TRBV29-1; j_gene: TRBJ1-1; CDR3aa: CSVEGIMNTEAFF; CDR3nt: TGCAGCGTTGAGGGCATTATGAACACTGAAGCTTTCTTT
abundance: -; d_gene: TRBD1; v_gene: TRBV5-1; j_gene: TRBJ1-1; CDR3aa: CASGLQGDNTEAFF; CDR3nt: TGCGCCAGCGGCCTACAGGGGGACAACACTGAAGCTTTCTTT
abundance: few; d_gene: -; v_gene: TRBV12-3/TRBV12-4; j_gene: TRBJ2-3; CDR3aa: CASSLAGADTQYF; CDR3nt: TGTGCCAGCAGTTTAGCGGGCGCAGATACGCAGTATTTT
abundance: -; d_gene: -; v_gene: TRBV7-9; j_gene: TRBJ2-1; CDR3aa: CASSDSAYNEQFF; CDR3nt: TGTGCCAGCAGCGACTCAGCCTACAATGAGCAGTTCTTC
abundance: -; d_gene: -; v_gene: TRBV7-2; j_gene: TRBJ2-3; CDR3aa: CATADEASTDTQYF; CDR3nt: TGTGCTACAGCTGATGAGGCCAGCACAGATACGCAGTATTTT
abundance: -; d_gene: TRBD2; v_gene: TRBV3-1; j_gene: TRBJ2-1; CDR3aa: CASSQPGLAANEQFF; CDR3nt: TGTGCCAGCAGCCAGCCGGGACTAGCGGCCAATGAGCAGTTCTTC
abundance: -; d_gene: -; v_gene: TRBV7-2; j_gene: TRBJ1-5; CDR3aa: CASLPTPSSNQPQHF; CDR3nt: TGTGCCAGCCTTCCGACTCCAAGCTCCAATCAGCCCCAGCATTTT